The 2 T cell receptor beta chains below all came from one sample that was sequenced in a study of regulatory T cells in long-lasting Graves disease. Library construction for TCR beta used iRepertoire HTBI primers and Arm-PCR of CDR3 regions. One entry per CDR3 protein, called by TCRdb with MiXCR from the multiplex PCR reads. The sample lists roughly 420,000 distinct CDR3 sequences, approximately 15% occurring once. Time point: newly diagnosed GD, antithyroid drugs for less than 3 months. RNA isolated from PBMCs was used to make the TCR library. The same data also went into a second study, on T cells in Graves' hyperthyroidism and ophthalmopathy.

The source material was peripheral blood mononuclear cells (PBMCs), sampled at new diagnosis, from a patient treated with antithyroid drugs. The receptors were gathered from a woman between 45 and 65 years old with Graves disease.

As to this clonotype: A much larger clone differs by one base, so this may be a read error. As the CDR3 is not closed by the conserved phenylalanine or tryptophan, this likely results from a read error. This chain uses TRBV7-9 with TRBJ2-7, with D perhaps being TRBD1 or TRBD2 (5 bases each). The CDR3 loop spans 13 amino acids. Germline V gene sequence: CDR1 SEHNR, CDR2 FQNEAQ (reference sequence). V was clipped by 5 bases and J by 3 bases, with 11 bases between them. The chain's CDR3 is CASSPGRLYEQYL. The CDR3 nucleotides are TGTGCCAGCAGCCCGGGACGTCTCTACGAGCAGTACCTC.

The chain has TRBV19 and TRBJ2-1; TRBD2 matches at 13 bases. The CDR3 has 16 amino acids. After removal of 3 bases from V and 6 bases from J, the junction contained 5 bases not matched to a gene. The germline CDR1 and CDR2 sequences are LNHDA and SQIVND (reference sequence). The CDR3 region is CASSIGTSGNFNEQFF. CDR3 nucleotides: TGTGCCAGTAGTATCGGGACTAGCGGGAATTTCAATGAGCAGTTCTTC.